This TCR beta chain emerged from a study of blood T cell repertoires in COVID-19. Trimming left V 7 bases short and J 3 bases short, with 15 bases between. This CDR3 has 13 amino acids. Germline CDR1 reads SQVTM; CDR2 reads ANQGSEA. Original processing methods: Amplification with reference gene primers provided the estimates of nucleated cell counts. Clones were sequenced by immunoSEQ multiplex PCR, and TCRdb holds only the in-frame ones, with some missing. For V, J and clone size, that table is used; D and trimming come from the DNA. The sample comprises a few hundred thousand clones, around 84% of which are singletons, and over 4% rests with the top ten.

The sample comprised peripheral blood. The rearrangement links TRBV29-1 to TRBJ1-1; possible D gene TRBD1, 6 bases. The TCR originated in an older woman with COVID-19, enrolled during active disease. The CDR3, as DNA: TGCAGCGCTGTGACAGGTCGGGACACTGAAGCTTTCTTT. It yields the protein CSAVTGRDTEAFF.